This T cell receptor beta chain stems from a study of stem cell transplantation in POMP-related autoinflammatory disease. Across the study: The study hypothesized thymoproteasome defects skew the TRB repertoire via impaired CD8+ selection.

The study's findings and limits: In PRAID patients, the number of distinct TRB V-J gene pairings was restricted.

The method was immunoSEQ multiplex PCR; TCRdb's version includes in-frame clones alone and lacks a portion of them. Among over a thousand clones listed, more than 85% were seen once. In the case of this clone: The antigen is unknown.

Germline CDR1 is DFQATT and CDR2 is SNEGSKA (reference sequence). The CDR3 runs to 11 residues. The ends were cut back, 7 bases at V and 1 base at J, with 5 bases in the middle. The clonotype comes from a human donor in good health. What was sequenced was a CXCR5-defined cell subset from PBMCs. The chain has TRBV20-1 and TRBJ1-5; D is uncertain. CDR3 amino acids: CSVGSNQPQHF. The DNA for the CDR3 is TGCAGTGTGGGGAGCAATCAGCCCCAGCATTTT.